The entry below gives a single T cell receptor beta chain sequence along with its context. This clone's antigen is unknown. The record has no base qualities; no much larger clone is one base away. Additional DNA sequences in this sample encode the identical CDR3. This entry comes from a study of Ad26.COV2.S vaccination and SARS-CoV-2 variants (dated by TCRdb to the early 2020s). At the level of the whole study: Vaccine-arm donors came from COV1001, a multicentre, randomized, double-blind, placebo-controlled phase I-IIa trial of Ad26.COV2.S in healthy adults. Ad26.COV2.S was administered intramuscularly at 5 x 10^10 or 1 x 10^11 viral particles, either as a single shot or as two shots given 56 days apart. The specificity and breadth of SARS-CoV-2-reactive T cell receptors after Ad26.COV2.S vaccination were assessed by TCRbeta repertoire sequencing. A total of 32 samples were included in the TCR-sequenced set, comprising around 19 Ad26.COV2.S vaccine recipients, 5 placebo recipients and 8 SARS-CoV-2 convalescent individuals. Participants in the trial were split at random into five groups of five each, receiving low-dose or high-dose Ad26.COV2.S once or twice, or else placebo on both occasions. Investigators did not know the trial group allocation while performing experiments and assessing outcomes.

The paper's findings and limits, for the study overall: Non-spike TCR breadth was comparable between vaccine and placebo recipients, consistent with the vaccine containing only spike. Compared with placebo recipients, Ad26.COV2.S recipients showed higher spike-specific TCR breadth (P = 0.0014). The study lacked the statistical power to compare responses across vaccine doses or regimens. The authors noted that total T cell responses may have been underestimated by the TCR breadth and depth analyses. Substantial breadth of spike-specific CD8+ and CD4+ T cell responses was reported after vaccination.

TCRbeta CDR3 regions were sequenced with the immunoSEQ Assay. After extraction, genomic DNA underwent amplification by bias-controlled multiplex PCR, followed by high-throughput sequencing. The paper's data handling went like this. To quantify the absolute abundance of every unique TCRbeta CDR3 region, sequences were collapsed and filtered. T cell fraction was estimated by normalization of TCRbeta template counts to usable DNA, with usable DNA being measured through amplification of reference genes present in all nucleated cells. Repertoire TCRs were annotated as SARS-CoV-2-specific by exact matching of V gene, CDR3 amino acid sequence and J gene to a known reactive TCR set. The reference SARS-CoV-2 TCR set was obtained from MIRA and was filtered for enrichment in COVID-19-positive ImmuneCODE repertoires, whereby public or cross-reactive TCRs were removed. Based on the MIRA antigens, annotated TCRs were further analysed at the level of specific ORF or position within ORF. Breadth was defined as annotated unique rearrangements over total unique productive rearrangements; depth was the summed frequency of those rearrangements. Two-sided Wilcoxon rank-sum tests were applied when comparing TCR breadth between groups. TCRdb took over this immuneACCESS table, retaining in-frame rearrangements with V and J assigned. Such tables are incomplete; in checked studies, under half of the missing clones stem from an unresolved V gene, and the remainder is unexplained. V and J calls and clone size follow that table, whereas D and trimming were derived from the DNA. For this sample the table gives 440,000 or so clones, of which around 91% were detected only once. Approximately 4.3% of the sample comes from the top ten.

CDR1 and CDR2 (SGHRS, YFSETQ) derive from the germline V gene. V is cut back by 0 bases and J by 3 bases, with 1 base in the junction unmatched. The CDR3 measures 14 amino acids from cysteine to phenylalanine. This entry keeps only the CDR3 DNA: 42 bases, framed from base 1. Explained via the paper, the treatment or condition label denotes: around 19 received Ad26.COV2.S at low or high dose, single or two shots; roughly five received placebo; per-sample allocation not given. Repertoires of vaccine and placebo recipients were sequenced from samples taken on day 63 after the first injection. In Cohort 1b, about 27 adults aged 18-55 years were enrolled at a single site in Boston, USA, between 29 July and 7 August 2020. Ad26.COV2.S consisted of a replication-incompetent adenovirus type 26 vector by which a prefusion-stabilized SARS-CoV-2 spike protein from the original Wuhan strain was expressed.

The chain is encoded by TRBV5-1 joined to TRBJ2-7; 9 nucleotides in the junction match TRBD1. The starting material was peripheral blood, obtained in a trial of Ad26.COV2.S vaccine versus placebo. The clonotype comes from a person aged 18-65 years who received the Ad26.COV2.S COVID-19 vaccine or a placebo. The nucleotide sequence reads TGCGCCAGCAGCTTGGAGGGACAGGGCTACGAGCAGTACTTC. This sequence encodes CASSLEGQGYEQYF.